This TCR beta chain originates from a study of blood T cell repertoires in COVID-19. Profiling relied on immunoSEQ multiplex PCR, and the TCRdb table lists in-frame clones only, not all of them. The table records over 55,000 clones, roughly 80% of them present only once. Recruitment covered 25 or so US areas and drew participants whose ages spanned roughly 18 to 100 years. Cohorts were determined from participant-reported clinical history. The CDR3 sequence is 14 residues long. Per the germline V gene, CDR1 is SEHNR and CDR2 is FQNEAQ (reference sequence). Trimming stripped 5 bases from V and 4 bases from J, with 13 bases between.

The material sequenced was PBMCs or T cells enriched from blood (not recorded which). The clonotype comes from a woman in her thirties or forties with acute COVID-19. V is TRBV7-9 and J is TRBJ2-3, with D maybe TRBD2 (6 bases). The CDR3 bases are TGTGCCAGCAGCCCCGGGACTTCGGCAGATACGCAGTATTTT. It yields the protein CASSPGTSADTQYF.